The 16 T cell receptor beta chains below all came from one sample that was sequenced in a study of blood T cell repertoires in COVID-19. Produced via immunoSEQ multiplex PCR; TCRdb's table is partial and in-frame only. The sample has about 130,000 clones, almost 85% seen once. Sequences were obtained from peripheral blood. The receptor source for this set is a woman in her 30s who had recovered from COVID-19.

This clone was seen only a few times. V gene TRBV13 combines with J gene TRBJ2-7; tentatively, D is TRBD1 (6 bases). Germline V gives CDR1 PRHDT, CDR2 FYEKMQ (reference sequence). The CDR3 sequence is 18 residues long. V was clipped by 3 bases and J by 2 bases, with 23 bases between them. The CDR3, as DNA: TGTGCCAGCAGCTTTCTTTCGACGGGGTTTTGGGGGCCCTACGAGCAGTACTTC. Translation: CASSFLSTGFWGPYEQYF.

The chain carries TRBV5-4 and TRBJ1-2; D may be TRBD1 (6 bases). The V gene's germline CDR1 is SGHNT and CDR2 YYREEE (reference sequence). V lost 4 bases to trimming and J lost 4 bases, with 11 bases between them. The CDR3 has 13 residues. CDR3 sequence: CASSLGQLYGYTF. The CDR3 DNA follows: TGTGCCAGCAGCCTGGGACAACTCTATGGCTACACCTTC.

This clone was counted once. This chain links TRBV30 with TRBJ1-6, with D unclear. V lost 8 bases and J lost 2, with 10 bases in between. CDR1 is GTSNPN, CDR2 SVGIG, per germline (reference sequence). The CDR3 consists of 13 residues. The CDR3 DNA is TGTGCCGCTTCACGGGCCTATAATTCACCCCTCCACTTT. Translating gives CAASRAYNSPLHF.

The chain employs TRBV3-1 (or the pseudogene TRBV3-2) and TRBJ1-4; perhaps TRBD1 as D (5 bases). The CDR3 runs 15 residues. CDR1 is LGHDT, CDR2 YNNKEL, per germline (reference sequence). Trimming removed 0 bases from V and 3 bases from J, with 8 bases in between. The CDR3 here is CASSQEEGSNEKLFF. As DNA, the CDR3 is TGTGCCAGCAGCCAAGAGGAGGGGTCTAATGAAAAACTGTTTTTT.

V usage is TRBV20-1 and J usage is TRBJ2-7; TRBD2 aligns across 7 bases. The germline gives CDR1 DFQATT, CDR2 SNEGSKA (reference sequence). This CDR3 has 11 residues. V shed 5 bases, J shed 2 bases, and the junction held 0 bases outside the gene matches. CDR3 sequence (DNA): TGCAGTGCTGGGGGGGCCTACGAGCAGTACTTC. This gives the protein CSAGGAYEQYF.

V is TRBV21-1 and J is TRBJ1-3. TRBV21-1 is a pseudogene. The CDR3 spans 19 residues. The CDR3 sequence: CASSKGRGSVRGSGNTIYF. CDR3 coding DNA: TGTGCCAGCAGCAAAGGCAGAGGGTCGGTCCGGGGCTCTGGAAACACCATATATTTT.

This clone occurred a few times. V gene TRBV5-1 combines with J gene TRBJ1-6; a weak D match, TRBD1 (5 bases). This CDR3 has 13 amino acids. V was pared by 0 bases and J by 8 bases, with 6 bases between. Germline CDR1 reads SGHRS; CDR2 reads YFSETQ. The CDR3 DNA reads TGCGCCAGCAGCTTGGGGGGGGATTCACCCCTCCACTTT. It translates to CASSLGGDSPLHF. Together with reference TRBV5-1 and TRBJ1-6, the CDR3 gives the full variable domain: KAGVTQTPRYLIKTRGQQVTLSCSPISGHRSVSWYQQTPGQGLQFLFEYFSETQRNKGNFPGRFSGRQFSNSRSEMNVSTLELGDSALYLCASSLGGDSPLHFGNGTRLTVT.

The genes are TRBV9 and TRBJ2-3, with 9 bases that match TRBD2. Germline V lookup: CDR1 SGDLS, CDR2 YYNGEE. V gave up 0 bases and J gave up 1 base; unmatched junction bases: 0. CDR3 length equals 15 residues. The CDR3 nucleotides read TGTGCCAGCAGCGTAGGCGGGGGGGGCACAGATACGCAGTATTTT. This sequence encodes CASSVGGGGTDTQYF.

The V and J genes are TRBV18 and TRBJ1-2; 9 bases fit TRBD1. Germline V gene sequence: CDR1 KGHSH, CDR2 LQKENI. V trimming: 5 bases; J trimming: 7 bases; junction bases outside the gene matches: 11. The CDR3 sequence is 15 residues long. CDR3 amino acids: CASSGRDRDYGGYTF. The DNA of the CDR3 is TGTGCCAGCTCAGGCCGGGACAGGGATTACGGTGGCTACACCTTC.

The CDR3 loop reads CASSQEGVSYEQYF. As DNA, the CDR3 is TGCGCCAGCAGCCAAGAAGGAGTCTCCTACGAGCAGTACTTC. The rearrangement uses TRBV4-1 and TRBJ2-7, with no clear D. Germline V lookup: CDR1 MGHRA, CDR2 YSYEKL. The CDR3 totals 14 residues. The V end was cut by 0 bases, the J end by 0 bases, with 6 bases between.

CDR3 sequence reads: CASRPAGPSNYEQYF. CDR3 in DNA: TGTGCCAGCAGGCCCGCGGGACCGTCTAACTACGAGCAGTACTTC. This sequence joins TRBV7-9 and TRBJ2-7, with D perhaps matching TRBD2 (6 bases). The V gene's germline CDR1 is SEHNR and CDR2 FQNEAQ (reference sequence). The CDR3 length is 15 residues. V was trimmed by 6 bases and J by 3 bases, leaving 18 bases between them.

The gene calls are TRBV7-8 and TRBJ2-4, with 7 nucleotides matching TRBD2. The germline V gene has CDR1 SGHVS and CDR2 FQNEAQ. The CDR3 consists of 14 residues. J gave up 1 base and V 5 bases, and 2 bases lay outside the gene matches. Written as DNA, the CDR3 is TGTGCCAGCAGCGGCGGGGGTGCCAAAAACATTCAGTACTTC. It is translated as CASSGGGAKNIQYF.

The genes are TRBV11-3 and TRBJ2-1, with D possibly matching TRBD1 (5 bases). The germline V and J ends were trimmed by 5 bases and 0 bases, with 11 bases remaining between them. Germline loops: CDR1 SGHNT, CDR2 YENEEA. The CDR3 spans 15 residues. CDR3 amino acids: CASSPTGYSYNEQFF. The DNA for the CDR3 is TGTGCCAGCAGCCCTACAGGCTACTCCTACAATGAGCAGTTCTTC.

The gene calls are TRBV4-2 and TRBJ2-7; 11 nucleotides line up with TRBD1. CDR1 and CDR2 (germline): LGHNA, YNFKEQ. CDR3 length: 16 residues. J gave up 4 bases and V 0 bases, and 5 bases lay outside the gene matches. This CDR3 reads CASSQDQGTGGYEQYF. The CDR3 DNA reads as TGTGCCAGCAGCCAAGATCAAGGGACAGGGGGATACGAGCAGTACTTC.

The chain uses TRBV27 and TRBJ2-1; 12 nucleotides align to TRBD2. The CDR3 runs 15 residues. V was pared by 5 bases and J by 4 bases, with 3 bases of the junction left unmatched. Germline V gives CDR1 MNHEY, CDR2 SMNVEV (reference sequence). In DNA, the CDR3 is TGTGCCAGCAGTCTAGCGGGAGGGCCATACAATGAGCAGTTCTTC. Protein: CASSLAGGPYNEQFF.

The chain links TRBV5-1 to TRBJ2-1, with 9 bases matching TRBD2. Trimming cost V 2 bases and J 5 bases; bases outside gene matches: 5. The CDR3 has 15 residues. CDR1 is SGHRS and CDR2 is YFSETQ in the germline V gene. The DNA for the CDR3 is TGCGCCAGCAGCTTTATAGCGGGGGAGGACAATGAGCAGTTCTTC. It yields the protein CASSFIAGEDNEQFF.